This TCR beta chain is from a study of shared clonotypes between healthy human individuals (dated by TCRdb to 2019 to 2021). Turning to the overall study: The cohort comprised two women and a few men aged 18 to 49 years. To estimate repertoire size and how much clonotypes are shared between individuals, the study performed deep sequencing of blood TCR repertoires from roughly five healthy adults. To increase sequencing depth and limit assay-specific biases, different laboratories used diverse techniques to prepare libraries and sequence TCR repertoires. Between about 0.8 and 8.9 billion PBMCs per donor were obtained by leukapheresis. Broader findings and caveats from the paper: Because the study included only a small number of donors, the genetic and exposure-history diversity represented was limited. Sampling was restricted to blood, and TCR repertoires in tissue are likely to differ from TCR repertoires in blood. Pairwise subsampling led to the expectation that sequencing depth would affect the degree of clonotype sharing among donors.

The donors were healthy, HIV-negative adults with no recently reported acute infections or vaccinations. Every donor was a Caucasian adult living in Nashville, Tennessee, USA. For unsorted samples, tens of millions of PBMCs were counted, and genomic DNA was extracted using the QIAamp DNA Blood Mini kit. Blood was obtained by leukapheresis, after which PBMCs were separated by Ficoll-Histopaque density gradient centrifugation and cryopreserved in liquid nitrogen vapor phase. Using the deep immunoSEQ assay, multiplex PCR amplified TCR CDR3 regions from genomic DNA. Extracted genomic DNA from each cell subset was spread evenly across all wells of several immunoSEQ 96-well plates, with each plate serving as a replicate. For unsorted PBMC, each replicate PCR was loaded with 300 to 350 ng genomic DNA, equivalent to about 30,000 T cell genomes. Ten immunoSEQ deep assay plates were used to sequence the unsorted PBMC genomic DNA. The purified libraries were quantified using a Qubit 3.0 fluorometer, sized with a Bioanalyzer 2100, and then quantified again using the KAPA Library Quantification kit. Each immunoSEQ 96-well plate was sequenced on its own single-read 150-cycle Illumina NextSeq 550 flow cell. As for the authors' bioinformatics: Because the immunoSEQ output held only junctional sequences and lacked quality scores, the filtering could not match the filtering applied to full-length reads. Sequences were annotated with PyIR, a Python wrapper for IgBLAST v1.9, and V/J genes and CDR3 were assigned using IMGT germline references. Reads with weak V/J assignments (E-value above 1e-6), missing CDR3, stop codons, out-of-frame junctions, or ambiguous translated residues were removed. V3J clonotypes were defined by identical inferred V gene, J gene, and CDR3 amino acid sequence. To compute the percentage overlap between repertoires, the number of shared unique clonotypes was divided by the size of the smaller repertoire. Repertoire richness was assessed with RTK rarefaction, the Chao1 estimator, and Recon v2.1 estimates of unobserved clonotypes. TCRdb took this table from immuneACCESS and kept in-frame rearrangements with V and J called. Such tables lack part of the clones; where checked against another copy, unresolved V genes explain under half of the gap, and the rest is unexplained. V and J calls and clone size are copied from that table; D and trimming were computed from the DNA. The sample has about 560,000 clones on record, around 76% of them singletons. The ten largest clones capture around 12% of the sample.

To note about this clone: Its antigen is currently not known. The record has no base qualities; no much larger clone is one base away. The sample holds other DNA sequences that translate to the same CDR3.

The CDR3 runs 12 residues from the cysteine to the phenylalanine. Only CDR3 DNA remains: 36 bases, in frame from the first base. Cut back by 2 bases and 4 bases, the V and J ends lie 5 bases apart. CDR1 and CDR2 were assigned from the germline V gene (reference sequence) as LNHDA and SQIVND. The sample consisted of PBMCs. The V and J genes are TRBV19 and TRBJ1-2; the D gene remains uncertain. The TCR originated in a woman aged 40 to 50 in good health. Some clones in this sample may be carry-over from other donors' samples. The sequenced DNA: TGTGCCAGTAGTATATGGGGCTATGGCTACACCTTC. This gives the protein CASSIWGYGYTF. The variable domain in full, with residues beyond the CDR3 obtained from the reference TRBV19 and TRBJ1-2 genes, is DGGITQSPKYLFRKEGQNVTLSCEQNLNHDAMYWYRQDPGQGLRLIYYSQIVNDFQKGDIAEGYSVSREKKESFPLTVTSAQKNPTAFYLCASSIWGYGYTFGSGTRLTVV.